By its share, the clone carrying this T cell receptor (beta chain) is medium-sized. Its antigen is not known. TCR alpha and beta CDR3 regions were amplified from RNA using iRepertoire nested multiplex PCR. A single record per CDR3 protein comes from TCRdb applying MiXCR to the multiplex PCR reads. The sample consists of roughly 10,000 distinct CDR3 sequences, 50% to 65% of them appearing once. The data were taken from a study of glioma-infiltrating T cells. Findings and caveats of the study: Gliomas, especially low-grade, showed above-expected tissue-blood divergence; non-neoplastic patients showed below.

The sequencing input was glioma tissue, nonneoplastic brain tissue, or PBMCs (not recorded which). The TCR was taken from a human donor with low-grade glioma or glioblastoma, undergoing nonglioma brain surgery, or in good health (not recorded which).

As DNA, the CDR3 is TGTGCCAGTAGTCCGGGGAAGGACCTTTACGAGCAGTACTTC. Protein sequence: CASSPGKDLYEQYF. The V gene is TRBV19, the J gene TRBJ2-7, with D possibly TRBD2 on 5 matching bases. This CDR3 is built from 14 residues. Trimming pared 5 bases from V and 4 bases from J, leaving 15 bases between. From germline, CDR1 is LNHDA and CDR2 SQIVND (reference sequence).